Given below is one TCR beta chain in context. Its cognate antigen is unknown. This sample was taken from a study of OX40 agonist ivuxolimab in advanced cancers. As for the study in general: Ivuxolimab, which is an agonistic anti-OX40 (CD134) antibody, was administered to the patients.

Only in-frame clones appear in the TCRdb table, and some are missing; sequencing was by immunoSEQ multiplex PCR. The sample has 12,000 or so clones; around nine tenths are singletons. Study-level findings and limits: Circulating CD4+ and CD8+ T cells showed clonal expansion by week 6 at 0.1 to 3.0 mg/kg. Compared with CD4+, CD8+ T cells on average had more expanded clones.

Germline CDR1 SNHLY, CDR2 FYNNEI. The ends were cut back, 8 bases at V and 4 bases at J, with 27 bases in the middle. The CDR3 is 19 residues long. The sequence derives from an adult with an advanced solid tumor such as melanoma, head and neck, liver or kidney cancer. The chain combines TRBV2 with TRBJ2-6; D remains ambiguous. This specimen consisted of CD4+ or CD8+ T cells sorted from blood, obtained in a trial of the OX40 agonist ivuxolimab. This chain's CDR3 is CASRTNPSVKTTGANVLTF. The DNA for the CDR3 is TGTGCCAGCCGTACCAACCCTTCGGTTAAAACAACCGGGGCCAACGTCCTGACTTTC.